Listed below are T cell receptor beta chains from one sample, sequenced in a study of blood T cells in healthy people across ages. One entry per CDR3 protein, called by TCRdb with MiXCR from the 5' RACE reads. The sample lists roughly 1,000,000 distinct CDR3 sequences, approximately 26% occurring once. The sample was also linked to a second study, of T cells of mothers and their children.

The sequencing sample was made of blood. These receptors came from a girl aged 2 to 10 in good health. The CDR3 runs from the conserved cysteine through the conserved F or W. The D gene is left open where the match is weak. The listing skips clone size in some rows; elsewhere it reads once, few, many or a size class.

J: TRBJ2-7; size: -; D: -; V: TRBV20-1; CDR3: CSASILSYEQYF; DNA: TGCAGTGCTAGCATCCTCAGTTACGAGCAGTACTTC
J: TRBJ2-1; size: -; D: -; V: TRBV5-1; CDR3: CASSSGASGDNEQFF; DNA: TGCGCCAGCAGCTCGGGGGCTAGCGGAGACAATGAGCAGTTCTTC
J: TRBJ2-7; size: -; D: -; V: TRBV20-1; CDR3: CSAREGLRNEQYF; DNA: TGCAGTGCTAGGGAAGGACTCCGCAACGAGCAGTACTTC
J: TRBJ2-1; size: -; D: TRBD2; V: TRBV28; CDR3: CASSGPLTSGYNEQFF; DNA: TGTGCCAGCAGTGGACCCCTGACTAGCGGGTACAATGAGCAGTTCTTC
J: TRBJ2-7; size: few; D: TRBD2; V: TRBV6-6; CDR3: CARSYGGIPYEQYF; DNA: TGTGCCCGCAGTTACGGGGGGATTCCCTACGAGCAGTACTTC
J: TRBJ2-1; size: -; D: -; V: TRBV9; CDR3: CASSLRGLDEQFF; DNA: TGTGCCAGCAGCCTTCGGGGTTTGGATGAGCAGTTCTTC
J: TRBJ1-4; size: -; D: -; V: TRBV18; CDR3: CASSPPSALSTNEKLFF; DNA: TGTGCCAGCTCACCACCGTCGGCGCTCTCAACTAATGAAAAACTGTTTTTT
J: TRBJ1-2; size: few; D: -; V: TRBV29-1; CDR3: CSVVRERGYGYTF; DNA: TGCAGCGTCGTCAGGGAGAGGGGCTATGGCTACACCTTC
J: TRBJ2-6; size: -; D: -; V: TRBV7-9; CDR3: CASSSTRSGANVLTF; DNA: TGTGCCAGCAGCTCAACACGCTCTGGGGCCAACGTCCTGACTTTC
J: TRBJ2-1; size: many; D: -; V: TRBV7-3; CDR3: CASSLSGRGFYNEQFF; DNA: TGTGCCAGCAGTCTGTCGGGGCGGGGATTTTACAATGAGCAGTTCTTC
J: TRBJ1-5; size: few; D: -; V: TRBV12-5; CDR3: CASGPGLLNQPQHF; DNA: TGTGCTAGTGGTCCGGGACTCCTCAATCAGCCCCAGCATTTT
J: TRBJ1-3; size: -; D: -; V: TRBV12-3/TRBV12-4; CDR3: CASRNDMGLNTIYF; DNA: TGTGCCAGCAGGAACGACATGGGTCTGAACACCATATATTTT
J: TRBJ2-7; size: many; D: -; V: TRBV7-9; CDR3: CASSPQGSSYEQYF; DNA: TGTGCCAGCAGTCCACAGGGTAGCTCCTACGAGCAGTACTTC
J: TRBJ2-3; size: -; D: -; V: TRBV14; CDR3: CASSQESWVDTQYF; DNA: TGTGCCAGCAGCCAAGAAAGTTGGGTGGATACGCAGTATTTT
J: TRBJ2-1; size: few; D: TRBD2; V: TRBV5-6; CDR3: CASRTSGSRNEQFF; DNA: TGTGCCAGCAGGACTAGCGGGAGTCGGAATGAGCAGTTCTTC
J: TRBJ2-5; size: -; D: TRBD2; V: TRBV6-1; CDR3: CASGGTSGAVETQYF; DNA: TGTGCCAGCGGGGGGACTAGCGGGGCCGTAGAGACCCAGTACTTC
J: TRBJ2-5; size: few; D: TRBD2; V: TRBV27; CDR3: CASSLFSGGDQETQYF; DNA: TGTGCCAGCAGTTTATTTAGCGGGGGCGACCAAGAGACCCAGTACTTC
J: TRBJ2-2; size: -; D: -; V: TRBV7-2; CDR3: CASSSEGPTNTGELFF; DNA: TGTGCCAGCAGCTCAGAGGGACCAACGAACACCGGGGAGCTGTTTTTT
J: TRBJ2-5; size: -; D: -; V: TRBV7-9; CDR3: CASRSGSSWEQYF; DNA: TGTGCCAGCCGAAGCGGGTCCTCATGGGAGCAGTACTTC
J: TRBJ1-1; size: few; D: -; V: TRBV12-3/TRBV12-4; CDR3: CASSLFGTLNTEAFF; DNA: TGTGCCAGCAGTTTGTTCGGCACCCTGAACACTGAAGCTTTCTTT
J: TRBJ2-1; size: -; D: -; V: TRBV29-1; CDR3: CSVVTFSDPLGGYEQFF; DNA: TGCAGCGTTGTAACATTTTCGGACCCTCTCGGAGGTTATGAGCAGTTCTTC
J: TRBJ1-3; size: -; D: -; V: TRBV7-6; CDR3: CASSLYGSGNTIYF; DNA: TGTGCCAGCAGCTTATATGGGTCTGGAAACACCATATATTTT
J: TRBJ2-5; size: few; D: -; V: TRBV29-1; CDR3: CSVGRTAETQYF; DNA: TGCAGCGTTGGCCGGACAGCGGAGACCCAGTACTTC
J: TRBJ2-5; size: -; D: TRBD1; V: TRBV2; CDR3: CASSARGTGETQYF; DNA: TGTGCCAGCTCCGCCAGGGGGACAGGGGAGACCCAGTACTTC
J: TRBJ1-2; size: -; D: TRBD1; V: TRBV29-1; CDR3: CSAPTGSGGYTF; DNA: TGCAGCGCTCCGACAGGGAGTGGGGGCTACACCTTC
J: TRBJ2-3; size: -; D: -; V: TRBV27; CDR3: CASSYAYGGQVYTQYF; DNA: TGTGCCAGCAGCTATGCCTATGGGGGTCAGGTGTATACGCAGTATTTT
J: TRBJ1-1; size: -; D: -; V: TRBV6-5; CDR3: CASSYDHVQRAVF; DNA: TGTGCCAGCAGTTACGACCATGTACAGAGGGCAGTCTTT
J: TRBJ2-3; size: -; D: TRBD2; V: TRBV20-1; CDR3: CSARLAGDTQYF; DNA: TGCAGTGCTAGGTTAGCGGGAGATACGCAGTATTTT
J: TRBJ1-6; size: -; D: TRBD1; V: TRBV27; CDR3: CASTTGGSPLHF; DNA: TGTGCCAGCACCACAGGGGGTTCACCCCTCCACTTT
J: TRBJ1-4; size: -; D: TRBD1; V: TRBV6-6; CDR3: CASSSRQGSDEKLFF; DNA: TGTGCCAGCAGTTCACGACAGGGATCGGATGAAAAACTGTTTTTT
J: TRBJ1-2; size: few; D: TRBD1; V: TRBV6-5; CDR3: CASSRGDRGYGYTF; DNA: TGTGCCAGCAGTAGGGGGGACAGGGGCTATGGCTACACCTTC
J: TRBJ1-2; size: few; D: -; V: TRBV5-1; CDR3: CASSPWTGNYGYTF; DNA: TGCGCCAGCAGCCCCTGGACGGGAAACTATGGCTACACCTTC
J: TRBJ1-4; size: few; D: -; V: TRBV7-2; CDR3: CASSLGVANEKLFF; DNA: TGTGCCAGCAGCTTAGGGGTAGCTAATGAAAAGCTGTTTTTT
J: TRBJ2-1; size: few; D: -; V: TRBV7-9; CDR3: CASSMRQFGEFF; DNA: TGTGCCAGCAGCATGCGTCAATTCGGGGAGTTCTTC
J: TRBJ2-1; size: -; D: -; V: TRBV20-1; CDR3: CSAIRDWHYNEQFF; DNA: TGCAGTGCTATCCGGGACTGGCATTACAATGAGCAGTTCTTC
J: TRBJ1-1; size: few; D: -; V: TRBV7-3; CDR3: CASSLATGPNTEAFF; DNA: TGTGCCAGCAGCTTAGCGACAGGACCTAACACTGAAGCTTTCTTT
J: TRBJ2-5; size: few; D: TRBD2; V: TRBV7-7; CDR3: CASSQGLDEMVKYF; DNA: TGTGCTAGCAGCCAAGGACTAGACGAGATGGTTAAGTACTTC
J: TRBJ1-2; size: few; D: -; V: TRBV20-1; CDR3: CSARDLDSFHCGYTF; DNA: TGCAGTGCTAGAGACTTGGACAGTTTTCACTGTGGCTACACCTTC
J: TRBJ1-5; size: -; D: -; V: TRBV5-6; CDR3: CASSLLRGDQPQHF; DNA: TGTGCCAGCAGCTTGTTAAGGGGGGATCAGCCCCAGCATTTT
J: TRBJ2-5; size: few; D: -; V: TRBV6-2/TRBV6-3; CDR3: CASSPYASSETQYF; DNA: TGTGCCAGCAGTCCCTACGCCTCCTCTGAGACCCAGTACTTC
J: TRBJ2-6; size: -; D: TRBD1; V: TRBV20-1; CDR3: CSARGQARSGANVLTF; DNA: TGCAGTGCTAGGGGACAGGCCCGCTCTGGGGCCAACGTCCTGACTTTC
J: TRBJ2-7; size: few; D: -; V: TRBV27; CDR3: CASSPGLYYEQYF; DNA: TGTGCCAGCAGTCCGGGACTCTACTACGAGCAGTACTTC
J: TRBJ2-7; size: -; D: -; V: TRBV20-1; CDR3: CSARVWAPSYEQYF; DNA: TGCAGTGCTAGAGTTTGGGCCCCCTCCTACGAGCAGTACTTC
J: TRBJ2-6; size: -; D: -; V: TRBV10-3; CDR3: CAIGFYGGAGANVLTF; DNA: TGTGCCATCGGCTTTTATGGGGGCGCCGGGGCCAACGTCCTGACTTTC
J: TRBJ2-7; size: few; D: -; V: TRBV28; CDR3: CASRRLGRYYEQYF; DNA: TGTGCCAGCAGACGATTAGGACGGTACTACGAGCAGTACTTC
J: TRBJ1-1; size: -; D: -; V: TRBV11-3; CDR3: CASSLSGFAFF; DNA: TGTGCCAGCAGCCTCTCAGGGTTCGCTTTCTTT
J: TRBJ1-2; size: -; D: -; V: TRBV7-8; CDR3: CASTINSSGGKGGGYTF; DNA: TGTGCCAGCACCATAAATAGTTCGGGAGGGAAGGGAGGTGGCTACACCTTC
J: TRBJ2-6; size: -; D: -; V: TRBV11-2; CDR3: CASSPERVGVLAF; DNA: TGTGCCAGCAGCCCAGAAAGGGTAGGCGTCCTGGCTTTC
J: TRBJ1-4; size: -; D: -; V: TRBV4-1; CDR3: CASSHGRSRSPNEKLFF; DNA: TGCGCCAGCAGCCATGGGCGATCGCGGAGCCCTAATGAAAAACTGTTTTTT
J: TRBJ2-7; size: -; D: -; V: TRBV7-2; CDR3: CASSLDAPYEQYF; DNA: TGTGCCAGCAGCTTAGATGCGCCCTACGAGCAGTACTTC
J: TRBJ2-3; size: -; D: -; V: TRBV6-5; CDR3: CASSYLPGDTQYF; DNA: TGTGCCAGCAGTTATTTACCCGGAGATACGCAGTATTTT
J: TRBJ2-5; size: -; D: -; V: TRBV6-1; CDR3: CASSEAWRTFAGTAQYF; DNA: TGTGCCAGCAGTGAAGCGTGGCGAACTTTCGCGGGGACGGCCCAGTACTTC
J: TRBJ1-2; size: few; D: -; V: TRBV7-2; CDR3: CASSLDQETNYGYTF; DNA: TGTGCCAGCAGCTTAGATCAGGAGACTAACTATGGCTACACCTTC